This is a list of T cell receptor beta chains from one sample in a study of cytomegalovirus exposure and HLA in healthy donors. Produced via immunoSEQ multiplex PCR; TCRdb's table is partial and in-frame only. The table has 130,000 or so clones, about two thirds seen once. Material for sequencing was PBMCs. These receptors originate from a middle-aged man in good health and CMV-seropositive. Both conserved end residues are part of each CDR3. The D gene is left open where the match is weak. Rows give clone size only sometimes, using once, few, many, or a class for an expanded clone.

CASSPPQGRSTGELFF | TGTGCCAGCTCACCTCCTCAGGGGCGCAGCACCGGGGAGCTGTTTTTT | . | TRBJ2-2 | . | TRBV18
CASSLSIPNTGELFF | TGTGCCAGTAGTTTGAGCATCCCGAACACCGGGGAGCTGTTTTTT | . | TRBJ2-2 | . | TRBV19
CASSPFQGEQYF | TGTGCCAGCAGCCCCTTCCAGGGAGAGCAGTACTTC | . | TRBJ2-7 | . | TRBV7-6
CASSTTRTSGSYEQYF | TGTGCCAGTAGTACAACGAGGACTAGCGGGTCTTACGAGCAGTACTTC | . | TRBJ2-7 | TRBD2 | TRBV19
CASSTDRGYSPLHF | TGTGCCAGCAGCACAGACAGGGGGTATTCACCCCTCCACTTT | . | TRBJ1-6 | TRBD1 | TRBV27
CASSQDLRDSLVGTEAFF | TGCGCCAGCAGCCAAGATCTTCGGGACAGCCTTGTCGGGACTGAAGCTTTCTTT | . | TRBJ1-1 | TRBD1 | TRBV4-1
CASSQASGRDTQYF | TGCGCCAGCAGCCAAGCCAGCGGGAGAGATACGCAGTATTTT | once | TRBJ2-3 | TRBD2 | TRBV4-1
CASSLVAATNTQYF | TGCGCCAGCAGCTTGGTGGCTGCCACAAATACGCAGTATTTT | once | TRBJ2-3 | . | TRBV5-1
CASSLEDSGLGYNEQFF | TGTGCCAGCAGCTTGGAGGACTCGGGACTCGGTTACAATGAGCAGTTCTTC | . | TRBJ2-1 | . | TRBV11-3
CASRPTGQPNEKLFF | TGTGCCAGCAGACCTACAGGGCAACCTAATGAAAAACTGTTTTTT | . | TRBJ1-4 | . | TRBV7-9
CASSLVTGSYGYTF | TGCGCCAGCAGCTTGGTAACCGGGTCATATGGCTACACCTTC | . | TRBJ1-2 | . | TRBV5-1
CAWSARRGGETQYF | TGTGCCTGGAGTGCCCGGAGAGGGGGAGAGACCCAGTACTTC | few | TRBJ2-5 | . | TRBV30
CASSSTGTIYNEQFF | TGTGCCAGCAGCTCGACAGGGACAATCTACAATGAGCAGTTCTTC | few | TRBJ2-1 | TRBD1 | TRBV9
CASRPFPPPSSGSYEQYF | TGTGCCAGCAGGCCCTTCCCGCCTCCGTCTAGCGGGAGCTACGAGCAGTACTTC | . | TRBJ2-7 | TRBD2 | TRBV27
CASSSGDRDQETQYF | TGTGCCAGCAGCTCGGGGGACAGGGATCAAGAGACCCAGTACTTC | . | TRBJ2-5 | TRBD1 | TRBV5-8
CASSHRDRYNEQFF | TGCGCCAGCAGCCACCGGGACAGGTACAATGAGCAGTTCTTC | few | TRBJ2-1 | TRBD1 | TRBV23-1
CASSVDGGRPTGELFF | TGTGCCAGCAGCGTAGACGGCGGGAGACCCACCGGGGAGCTGTTTTTT | . | TRBJ2-2 | TRBD2 | TRBV9
CSVDGTSGSPDEQFF | TGCAGCGTTGACGGGACTAGCGGGAGTCCGGATGAGCAGTTCTTC | . | TRBJ2-1 | TRBD2 | TRBV29-1
CASKGTGMSNQPQHF | TGTGCCAGCAAGGGGACAGGAATGTCTAATCAGCCCCAGCATTTT | . | TRBJ1-5 | TRBD1 | TRBV6-5
CASLPGRGFATNEKLFF | TGTGCCAGCCTGCCTGGCAGGGGATTCGCAACTAATGAAAAACTGTTTTTT | . | TRBJ1-4 | . | TRBV28
CASSPKEGRYEQYF | TGTGCCAGCTCACCAAAGGAGGGCCGCTACGAGCAGTACTTC | . | TRBJ2-7 | . | TRBV18
CASSPRAGRSYEQYF | TGTGCCAGCAGCCCCCGAGCGGGCCGCTCTTACGAGCAGTACTTC | . | TRBJ2-7 | . | TRBV11-2
CASSLGEYGYTF | TGTGCCAGCAGCTTAGGGGAGTATGGCTACACCTTC | few | TRBJ1-2 | . | TRBV7-9
CASVTRDRYTEAFF | TGTGCCAGTGTGACACGGGACAGATACACTGAAGCTTTCTTT | . | TRBJ1-1 | TRBD1 | TRBV6-1
CASSTQGAITEAFF | TGTGCCAGCAGCACACAGGGGGCTATCACTGAAGCTTTCTTT | . | TRBJ1-1 | TRBD1 | TRBV28
CASSSVPGQGRDTQYF | TGTGCCAGCAGCTCCGTCCCGGGACAGGGACGAGATACGCAGTATTTT | . | TRBJ2-3 | TRBD1 | TRBV28
CASSITGHQSEQYF | TGTGCCAGTAGTATAACGGGACACCAATCCGAGCAGTACTTC | . | TRBJ2-7 | . | TRBV19
CAWSPHRDRAGYSNQPQHF | TGTGCCTGGAGTCCACACCGGGACAGGGCAGGTTATAGCAATCAGCCCCAGCATTTT | . | TRBJ1-5 | TRBD1 | TRBV30